This T cell receptor (beta chain) came from a study of cytomegalovirus exposure and HLA in healthy donors (dated by TCRdb to the late 2010s). For the wider study: According to an earlier analysis of 450 to 650 of the donors, some 180 million T cells yielded approximately 120 million unique TCR beta sequences and approximately 300 Gb of sequence data. The T cell repertoires of 666 subjects were profiled by immunosequencing and related to cytomegalovirus serostatus. On average, over 200,000 unique TCR beta nucleotide sequences were sequenced per donor among 398 genotyped donors of the cohort, with roughly 18% of those sequences being non-productive. About 280 gigabases of sequencing data and approximately 84 million unique TCR sequences were included in an early release covering about 620 HLA-typed donors. An earlier analysis of fewer than 700 of the donors applied high-throughput TCR beta sequencing to assess whether each TCR beta V gene segment acted as functional or pseudogenic. Donor age, sex, ethnicity and CMV serostatus were compiled together with the repertoire data. Several DR-DQ haplotypes were handled as single units for association and clustering because linkage in the cohort was strong. Every discovery cohort repertoire had been produced on one sequencing platform. Of the approximately 400 genotyped donors, 65% to 90% fell in the genetic ancestry cluster associated with self-reported Caucasian donors. To predict cytomegalovirus infection status, the study brought together high-throughput TCR immunosequencing, statistical association of individual TCRs with disease status, and machine learning. The number of typed donors differed by locus: roughly 629-630 for A, B, C, DRB1 and DQB1; approximately 520 for DQA1; approximately 600 for DPA1; and 450 to 480 for DPB1. The later analysis used no new phenotypic data to find candidate immune exposures, relying instead on TCR beta sequences and their occurrence across donors. A later genetic analysis used genome-wide SNP genotypes for about 60% of the roughly 670 donors, treating that subset as a discovery cohort. The aim of the study was to test whether cataloging public T cell receptors could identify signatures of past pathogen exposure. HLA typing included class I and class II loci at four-digit resolution. In addition to the first cohort of 650 to 750 subjects, a separate validation cohort of around 110 different subjects was used. A later analysis re-examined previously published TCR beta repertoires from more than 650 donors and added high-resolution HLA genotyping to investigate patterns of TCR occurrence. Beyond this particular receptor, the publication reports: In a later analysis, the rate of TCR association differed among HLA loci, with DRB1 alleles having the most associated TCRs and HLA-C alleles having the fewest. Sequencing depth was assumed to be roughly uniform across donors in the presence/absence analyses, though that assumption may not hold. Only TCR beta chains were sequenced in this cohort, and the absence of alpha or paired-chain data limited detectable features. A later analysis found that most CMV-associated TCR beta chains appeared HLA-restricted, with HLA associations seemingly driven largely by CMV exposure. In an earlier analysis of fewer than 700 of the donors, most TCR beta V segments appeared in productive rearrangements about 87% or about 30% of the time, broadly matching IMGT annotations. A later analysis reported that several top co-occurrence clusters appeared linked to parvovirus B19, influenza, CMV and Epstein-Barr virus. The sequencing pipeline was judged likely to have produced a cluster of highly shared sequence variants as a technical artifact. The 87-base-pair reads could not distinguish some IMGT-functional V segments, including TRBV6-2 and TRBV6-3, so those segments were excluded. In vitro tests confirmed that a few of the cytomegalovirus-associated TCR beta chains recognize cytomegalovirus antigens. In a later genetic analysis, a missense DCLRE1C variant was associated with V-gene and J-gene trimming of TCR beta chains, and the association was replicated in an independent cohort. In both the original and validation cohorts, the classifier was reported to diagnose cytomegalovirus status with high specificity and sensitivity. Because HLA typing was missing for some donors at each locus, association tests included only the typed subset. Because counts were too low, roughly 18 rarely observed V segments, including chromosome 9 orphons, were left out of the earlier analysis of 587 of the donors. A later analysis found that HLA-associated TCR beta chains were more clonally expanded and had lower generation probabilities than equally common non-associated chains. Strong co-occurrence of HLA alleles, especially DR and DQ, made assigning TCR associations to individual alleles difficult. The only immune exposure information available for the cohort was CMV serostatus. A further reported finding was that TCR beta sequences accurately predicted the HLA-A and HLA-B alleles for most subjects in the first cohort. While some public TCRs were present in many individuals, most TCR sequences turned up only very rarely across donors. In a later genetic analysis, fewer N-insertions in productive TCRs were reported among donors in an Asian-associated ancestry cluster than the roughly 710-donor mean. In the study, approximately 150 TCR beta chains were listed as associated with cytomegalovirus. It was suggested by the authors that the approach could potentially be generalized to other disease states and immunological phenotypes. At a false discovery rate of 0.05, a later analysis linked around 15,000 TCR beta sequences to specific HLA alleles. Correlated functional status among segregating V segments might be attributable to linkage disequilibrium, but an unknown experimental factor could not be ruled out.

A note on this clone: Its antigen is unknown. No quality values exist for individual bases; no much larger clone is one base distant.

The cohort was made up of about 610 healthy bone marrow donors. At the time of sampling, all cohort members were nominally healthy, though unrecorded immune exposures were likely present. The donor tested CMV seropositive, placing the donor among the 250 to 350 seropositive members of the cohort. A peripheral blood sample was provided by each donor, and peripheral blood mononuclear cells were used for TCR beta sequencing. The Qiagen DNeasy Blood Extraction Kit was used to extract genomic DNA from the blood cell samples. The library was prepared using the immunoSEQ multiplex PCR assay. For the multiplex PCR, a mixture combining 60 forward primers for TCR Vbeta segments and 13 reverse primers for TCR Jbeta segments was used. The CDR3 region of rearranged TCR beta genes was amplified from genomic DNA by a multiplex PCR assay. The amplified TCR beta libraries were sequenced on the Illumina HiSeq System as 87-base-pair reads. Concerning the study's data processing: A later analysis counted tens of millions of unique TCR beta chains across the 640 or so repertoires, and roughly 11 million of these chains were shared by at least two donors. A nearest-neighbor algorithm error-corrected the raw reads and collapsed the reads into unique sequences, merging closely related sequences to remove PCR and sequencing errors. V, D and J gene segments were assigned by aligning CDR3 sequences to IMGT reference sequences. For a sequence to be retained, a match of at least six nucleotides was required to both a V gene segment and a J gene segment. A rearrangement was called productive if the CDR3 had no stop codons and remained in frame with V and J, and every other rearrangement was called non-productive. Following IMGT convention, CDR3 was defined as the stretch from the second conserved V-encoded cysteine to the conserved J-encoded phenylalanine. The earlier analysis of 450 to 750 of the donors excluded any sequence lacking an unambiguous match to a single V gene segment. An earlier analysis of almost 600 of the donors classified V segments as functional when productive rearrangements were above 56.7% and as segregating when the standard deviation between donors was above 5%. A statistical classification framework was built for diagnosing cytomegalovirus status from the catalog of TCR beta chain sequences. In a later analysis, V and J genes were assigned by comparing TCR nucleotide sequences against IMGT/GENE-DB human TR gene sequences. Using the TCRdist pipeline, a later analysis assigned CDR3 sequences along with most-parsimonious VDJ recombination scenarios. In a later analysis, every TCR beta chain was defined by the combination of its CDR3 amino acid sequence and its V-gene family, and reads without a unique V-gene family were dropped. A later analysis removed 500 to 650 highly shared, low-generation-probability nucleotide sequences to deal with suspected cross-contamination and a sequencing artifact. For each public chain, a later analysis derived a clonal expansion index from normalized ranks of inferred template counts within each repertoire. In a later analysis, generation probabilities were computed using a VDJ recombination model fitted to out-of-frame rearrangements, and the results were checked against IGoR. In a later analysis, TCR-TCR, TCR-HLA and TCR-CMV co-occurrence was scored with hypergeometric tests, and a repertoire-size bias correction was applied to TCR pairs. To estimate false discovery rates, a later analysis permuted the HLA or CMV assignments 20 times. In a later analysis, co-occurring TCRs were grouped using DBSCAN, with TCRdist sequence similarity added in when clustering inside HLA-allele-positive subsets. Co-occurrence clustering excluded repertoires with fewer than 30,000 or more than 120,000 public chains, plus five with anomalous nucleotide sharing. TCRdb retrieved this table from immuneACCESS and kept in-frame rearrangements only. Not all clones are present; in checked studies, unresolved V genes account for under half, and no reason is known for the remainder. That table furnishes V, J and clone size, whereas the DNA furnished D and trimming. This sample lists 150,000 to 200,000 clones; roughly 81% were detected once. More than 4% of the sample is held by the ten biggest clonotypes.

CDR1 and CDR2, per the germline V gene, are MGHRA and YSYEKL. V and J lose 2 bases and 3 bases, and a span of 19 bases separates them. The CDR3 covers 17 residues, taking in both the cysteine and the phenylalanine. Solely the CDR3 DNA is kept, with 51 bases framed from the first base. The specimen was PBMCs. The chain couples TRBV4-1 to TRBJ2-5; tentative D gene TRBD2, with 5 bases matching. This clonotype was obtained from a girl aged 5-17 years in good health and CMV-seropositive. The nucleotide sequence reads as follows: TGCGCCAGCAGCCAACTACTCCCCAACGACTACGAAGAGACCCAGTACTTC. This translates into CASSQLLPNDYEETQYF.